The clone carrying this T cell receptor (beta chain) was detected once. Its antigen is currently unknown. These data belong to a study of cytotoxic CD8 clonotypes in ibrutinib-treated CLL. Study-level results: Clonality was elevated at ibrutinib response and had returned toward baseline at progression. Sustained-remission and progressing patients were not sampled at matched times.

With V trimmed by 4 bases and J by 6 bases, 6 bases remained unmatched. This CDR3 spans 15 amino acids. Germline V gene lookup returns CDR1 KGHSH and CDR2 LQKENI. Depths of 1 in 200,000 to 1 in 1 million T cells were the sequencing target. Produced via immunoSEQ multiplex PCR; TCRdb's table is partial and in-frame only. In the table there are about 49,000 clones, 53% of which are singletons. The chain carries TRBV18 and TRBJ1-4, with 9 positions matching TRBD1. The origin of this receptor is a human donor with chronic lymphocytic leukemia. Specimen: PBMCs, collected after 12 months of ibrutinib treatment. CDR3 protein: CASSQLTGGDEKLFF. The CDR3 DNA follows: TGTGCCAGCTCACAGCTGACAGGGGGAGATGAAAAACTGTTTTTT.